These T cell receptor beta chains were read from a single sample in a study of blood T cell repertoires in COVID-19. Assay used: immunoSEQ multiplex PCR; TCRdb lists only in-frame clones, some missing. This sample has around 130,000 clones, with around 77% found just once. Sequencing input: peripheral blood. These TCRs come from a human donor in a cohort sampled during active COVID-19. The CDR3 runs from the conserved cysteine through the conserved F or W. The D gene is left open where the match is weak. Clone size is shown for a subset of rows, as once, few, many or a class of expanded clone.

V gene	J gene	D gene	clone size	CDR3 protein	CDR3 DNA
TRBV27	TRBJ1-2	.	.	CASSLSSYYGYTF	TGTGCCAGCAGTTTGTCCAGTTACTATGGCTACACCTTC
TRBV11-2	TRBJ2-1	TRBD2	.	CASSPSGTNSYNEQFF	TGTGCCAGCTCTCCCTCCGGGACTAACTCCTACAATGAGCAGTTCTTC
TRBV7-2	TRBJ2-1	.	.	CASSNDTGTREQFF	TGTGCCAGCAGCAACGACACCGGGACTCGAGAGCAGTTCTTC
TRBV19	TRBJ2-1	.	.	CASSIPRLEKNYNEQFF	TGTGCCAGTAGTATACCCCGACTAGAAAAGAACTACAATGAGCAGTTCTTC
TRBV10-1	TRBJ2-7	TRBD1	.	CASSAGTGAGYEQYF	TGCGCCAGCAGTGCCGGGACAGGGGCGGGGTACGAGCAGTACTTC
TRBV5-1	TRBJ2-3	.	.	CASSLWAESTDTQYF	TGCGCCAGCAGCTTGTGGGCAGAGAGCACAGATACGCAGTATTTT
TRBV5-1	TRBJ2-7	TRBD1	.	CASSWDRNYEQYF	TGCGCCAGCAGCTGGGACAGAAACTACGAGCAGTACTTC
TRBV11-3	TRBJ2-1	.	.	CASSTTGRNEQFF	TGTGCCAGCAGCACTACAGGGCGGAATGAGCAGTTCTTC
TRBV27	TRBJ2-7	TRBD1	.	CASSLSGQGFWHEQYF	TGTGCCAGCAGTTTATCGGGACAGGGGTTTTGGCACGAGCAGTACTTC
TRBV19	TRBJ1-5	.	.	CASSMWEQSNQPQHF	TGTGCCAGTAGTATGTGGGAGCAGAGCAATCAGCCCCAGCATTTT
TRBV19	TRBJ2-7	.	.	CATSPAEAYEQYF	TGTGCCACCTCCCCCGCGGAGGCCTACGAGCAGTACTTC
TRBV9	TRBJ2-7	.	.	CASSVANGQGFYEQYF	TGTGCCAGCAGCGTAGCTAACGGGCAGGGGTTTTACGAGCAGTACTTC
TRBV13	TRBJ1-5	TRBD1	.	CASSFDRGRLHF	TGTGCCAGCAGCTTTGACAGGGGGCGTCTGCATTTT
TRBV14	TRBJ2-7	TRBD2	.	CASSQALAGAYEQYF	TGTGCCAGCAGCCAAGCACTAGCGGGGGCCTACGAGCAGTACTTC
TRBV3-1/TRBV3-2	TRBJ1-2	TRBD1	.	CASRLEGQGYGYTF	TGTGCCAGCAGACTAGAGGGACAGGGTTATGGCTACACCTTC
TRBV6-6	TRBJ2-7	.	few	CASSQLQTAYEQYF	TGTGCCAGCAGTCAACTCCAGACAGCCTACGAGCAGTACTTC
TRBV7-9	TRBJ1-2	.	.	CASSLGVNRSYGYTF	TGTGCCAGCAGCTTAGGAGTAAACAGGAGCTATGGCTACACCTTC
TRBV7-9	TRBJ2-7	TRBD2	.	CASSRLAGVGYEQYF	TGTGCCAGCAGCCGACTAGCGGGAGTGGGCTACGAGCAGTACTTC
TRBV15	TRBJ2-7	.	.	CATSRAKTGSYEQYF	TGTGCCACCAGCAGAGCGAAGACAGGTAGTTACGAGCAGTACTTC
TRBV27	TRBJ1-1	.	.	CASSLSTGGDTEAFF	TGTGCCAGCAGTTTATCCACAGGTGGGGACACTGAAGCTTTCTTT
TRBV19	TRBJ1-1	.	.	CASSIGEGNTEAFF	TGTGCCAGTAGTATAGGGGAGGGAAACACTGAAGCTTTCTTT
TRBV5-4	TRBJ1-4	.	.	CASSIVGQSEKLFF	TGTGCCAGCAGCATTGTCGGACAGTCAGAAAAACTGTTTTTT
TRBV27	TRBJ2-7	TRBD2	.	CASSPGGWEQYF	TGTGCCAGCAGTCCCGGGGGGTGGGAGCAGTACTTC
TRBV28	TRBJ2-2	.	.	CASSLSGLAGELFF	TGTGCCAGCAGTTTGTCCGGACTCGCCGGGGAGCTGTTTTTT
TRBV19	TRBJ1-2	TRBD1	.	CASRDRTYGYTF	TGTGCCAGTCGGGACAGAACCTATGGCTACACCTTC
TRBV19	TRBJ2-7	.	.	CASSIVGGMNEQYF	TGTGCCAGTAGTATAGTCGGGGGAATGAACGAGCAGTACTTC
TRBV30	TRBJ2-7	TRBD1	.	CAWSRQGAGEQYF	TGTGCCTGGTCGCGGCAGGGGGCGGGGGAGCAGTACTTC
TRBV5-1	TRBJ1-1	.	.	CASSPYGEGTEAFF	TGCGCCAGCAGCCCATATGGGGAGGGCACTGAAGCTTTCTTT
TRBV11-3	TRBJ2-7	.	once	CASNPEGSSYEQYF	TGTGCCAGCAACCCCGAGGGAAGCTCCTACGAGCAGTACTTC
TRBV29-1	TRBJ2-7	TRBD1	many	CSVARGQEQYF	TGCAGCGTTGCCAGGGGGCAGGAGCAGTACTTC
TRBV3-1/TRBV3-2	TRBJ1-3	TRBD1	.	CASSQATGGANTIYF	TGTGCCAGCAGCCAAGCGACAGGGGGAGCAAACACCATATATTTT
TRBV27	TRBJ2-7	TRBD2	few	CASSLAGGTTYEQYF	TGTGCCAGCAGTCTCGCAGGTGGGACTACCTACGAGCAGTACTTC
TRBV5-6	TRBJ2-1	.	few	CASSLVVSEQFF	TGTGCCAGCAGCTTGGTAGTTAGTGAGCAGTTCTTC
TRBV23-1	TRBJ1-6	TRBD1	.	CASSNRGSPLHF	TGCGCCAGCAGTAACAGGGGTTCACCCCTCCACTTT
TRBV18	TRBJ1-1	.	few	CASSPFQGQHTEAFF	TGTGCCAGCTCACCATTCCAGGGGCAGCACACTGAAGCTTTCTTT
TRBV27	TRBJ2-7	TRBD2	.	CASIGGLEGEQYF	TGTGCCAGCATCGGGGGGTTAGAGGGCGAGCAGTACTTC
TRBV29-1	TRBJ2-5	.	.	CSVAASRETQYF	TGCAGCGTTGCAGCGTCTAGGGAGACCCAGTACTTC
TRBV19	TRBJ1-5	TRBD1	.	CASSGQGGRQPQHF	TGTGCCAGTAGTGGGCAGGGGGGACGGCAGCCCCAGCATTTT
TRBV11-3	TRBJ2-2	TRBD2	once	CASSYLDGLVYTGELFF	TGTGCCAGCAGCTATCTTGATGGACTAGTGTACACCGGGGAGCTGTTTTTT
TRBV9	TRBJ1-1	.	.	CASSPRGVGGTEAFF	TGTGCCAGCAGCCCACGGGGGGTGGGGGGCACTGAAGCTTTCTTT
TRBV29-1	TRBJ2-2	.	.	CSVLASTGELFF	TGCAGCGTACTAGCAAGCACCGGGGAGCTGTTTTTT
TRBV28	TRBJ1-1	TRBD1	.	CASSPSTGTGIRKVNTEAFF	TGTGCCAGCAGCCCTAGTACTGGGACAGGTATTCGAAAAGTGAACACTGAAGCTTTCTTT
TRBV5-4	TRBJ1-2	.	.	CASSPREGGYGYTF	TGTGCCAGCAGCCCGCGTGAGGGGGGGTATGGCTACACCTTC
TRBV25-1	TRBJ1-1	TRBD1	.	CASGTGAFTEAFF	TGTGCCAGCGGAACAGGGGCTTTTACTGAAGCTTTCTTT
TRBV27	TRBJ2-7	.	.	CASSLSATAEQYF	TGTGCCAGCAGTTTATCCGCGACAGCCGAGCAGTACTTC
TRBV4-1	TRBJ2-1	TRBD1	.	CASSQKTIPRTGGDHNEQFF	TGCGCCAGCAGCCAAAAAACCATCCCCCGGACAGGGGGCGACCACAATGAGCAGTTCTTC
TRBV19	TRBJ1-2	.	.	CASSIELAFNYGYTF	TGTGCCAGTAGTATAGAGCTAGCCTTTAACTATGGCTACACCTTC
TRBV14	TRBJ1-2	TRBD1	few	CASSHEGQGVTGYTF	TGTGCCAGCAGCCACGAAGGACAGGGGGTGACCGGCTACACCTTC
TRBV5-1	TRBJ2-1	TRBD1	.	CASWRTGSDEQFF	TGCGCCAGCTGGAGGACAGGGTCGGATGAGCAGTTCTTC
TRBV2	TRBJ2-5	TRBD2	few	CASRGTSGGPGETQYF	TGTGCCAGCAGAGGGACTAGCGGGGGGCCGGGAGAGACCCAGTACTTC
TRBV2	TRBJ1-2	.	.	CASGGQYLYGYTF	TGTGCCAGCGGTGGACAGTACCTCTATGGCTACACCTTC
TRBV7-6	TRBJ2-7	.	.	CASSLGGASSYEQYF	TGTGCCAGCAGCTTAGGGGGCGCAAGCTCCTACGAGCAGTACTTC
TRBV14	TRBJ2-7	TRBD1	.	CASSQSGTGVQYF	TGTGCCAGCAGCCAATCCGGGACAGGGGTACAGTACTTC
TRBV19	TRBJ1-5	TRBD1	many	CASSATGHSNQPQHF	TGTGCCAGTAGTGCGACAGGGCATAGCAATCAGCCCCAGCATTTT
TRBV21-1	TRBJ2-7	.	.	CASSKALNTGGSSYEQYF	TGTGCCAGCAGCAAAGCCCTGAACACAGGGGGCAGCTCCTACGAGCAGTACTTC
TRBV11-3	TRBJ2-7	.	.	CASSLDFSYEQYF	TGTGCCAGCAGTTTGGACTTCTCCTACGAGCAGTACTTC
TRBV10-2	TRBJ2-5	TRBD2	.	CASSLLAAQETQYF	TGCGCCAGCAGCCTGCTAGCGGCCCAAGAGACCCAGTACTTC
TRBV5-1	TRBJ2-1	TRBD2	.	CASSLGLAGEGDEQFF	TGCGCCAGCAGCTTGGGGCTAGCGGGAGAGGGGGATGAGCAGTTCTTC
TRBV11-3	TRBJ2-7	.	.	CASSFNRDGYEQYF	TGTGCCAGCAGCTTCAACAGGGATGGTTACGAGCAGTACTTC